The rows below give T cell receptor beta chains drawn from one sample of a study of cytomegalovirus exposure and HLA in healthy donors. Assay used: immunoSEQ multiplex PCR; TCRdb lists only in-frame clones, some missing. Of more than 70,000 clones detected, less than 95% appear once; the ten largest clones hold roughly 1%. Input material: PBMCs. These receptors all stem from a woman younger than 30 in good health and CMV-seronegative. Each CDR3 is given with its conserved first and last residue. The D gene is left open where the match is weak. Part of the rows lack a size; the others show once, few, many or a class for expanded clones.

-	TRBV15	TRBJ1-2	-	TGTGCCACCAGCTTAAACAGCATGGGCTATGGCTACACCTTC	CATSLNSMGYGYTF
TRBD1	TRBV2	TRBJ2-4	-	TGTGCCAGCAGTGAATCCCGGGACAGCCTAGCCAAAAACATTCAGTACTTC	CASSESRDSLAKNIQYF
TRBD2	TRBV6-5	TRBJ2-1	-	TGTGCCAGCAGTTCACTAGCGGGGTCTGAGTTCTTC	CASSSLAGSEFF
TRBD1	TRBV7-9	TRBJ1-2	-	TGTGCCAGCAGCGAGTCGACAGGGGGGGACGGCTACACCTTC	CASSESTGGDGYTF
-	TRBV6-5	TRBJ2-1	-	TGTGCCAGCAGTTACTCCACAGGGTTTTACAATGAGCAGTTCTTC	CASSYSTGFYNEQFF
-	TRBV27	TRBJ1-6	-	TGTGCCAGCAGTTACAGGGACTATAATTCACCCCTCCACTTT	CASSYRDYNSPLHF
-	TRBV9	TRBJ2-1	-	TGTGCCAGCAGCGAGAGGGGGGGGCTGGCCTACAATGAGCAGTTCTTC	CASSERGGLAYNEQFF
TRBD1	TRBV5-1	TRBJ1-4	-	TGCGCCAGCAGCCCCGACAGGGGCAATGAAAAACTGTTTTTT	CASSPDRGNEKLFF
-	TRBV27	TRBJ2-7	-	TGTGCCAGCAGGGGCCAGCACTACGAGCAGTACTTC	CASRGQHYEQYF
-	TRBV15	TRBJ1-1	-	TGTGCCACCAGCAGAGATAGGGGGTTGGCTGAAGCTTTCTTT	CATSRDRGLAEAFF
-	TRBV6-6	TRBJ1-1	-	TGTGCCAGCAGTTACTCGAGGGAGGATTCGACTGAAGCTTTCTTT	CASSYSREDSTEAFF
-	TRBV27	TRBJ2-1	-	TGTGCCAGCAGTTTGGACAGGAGGGGGGATGAGCAGTTCTTC	CASSLDRRGDEQFF
TRBD1	TRBV28	TRBJ2-7	-	TGTGCCAGCAGTGGGGGTCGGACAGGGGAAACCTACGAGCAGTACTTC	CASSGGRTGETYEQYF
TRBD2	TRBV2	TRBJ2-1	-	TGTGCCAGCAGGAGCGGGACCTACAATGAGCAGTTCTTC	CASRSGTYNEQFF
-	TRBV4-2	TRBJ2-1	-	TGTGCCAGCAGCCAAAAAAGGGACGGGGGAAATGAGCAGTTCTTC	CASSQKRDGGNEQFF
TRBD2	TRBV6-6	TRBJ2-7	-	TGTGCCAGCAGTTACCTAGCGGGAGGTCTCTCCTACGAGCAGTACTTC	CASSYLAGGLSYEQYF
-	TRBV30	TRBJ1-4	-	TGTGCCTGGACAGGGGCGAATAATGAAAAACTGTTTTTT	CAWTGANNEKLFF
TRBD1	TRBV7-8	TRBJ2-1	few	TGTGCCAGCAGCGTAGGGACAGGGGAGTTCGATGAGCAGTTCTTC	CASSVGTGEFDEQFF
-	TRBV25-1	TRBJ2-3	-	TGTGCCAGCAGTGAGGGACTGACGCAGTATTTT	CASSEGLTQYF
-	TRBV4-3	TRBJ1-5	-	TGCGCCAGCAGCCAAGACAGGGGTAGCAATCAGCCCCAGCATTTT	CASSQDRGSNQPQHF